The 16 T cell receptor beta chains below were found in one sample sequenced in a study of T cell repertoires in cytomegalovirus infection. Each CDR3 protein gets one entry after TCRdb re-called the reads with MiXCR. The table lists some 450,000 distinct CDR3 sequences, 25% to 40% of them singletons. Sample: PBMCs. The receptor set was obtained from a human donor in good health (CMV status not recorded). Some clones in this sample may be carry-over from other donors' samples.

This clonotype was seen a handful of times. V and J are TRBV29-1 and TRBJ1-1; 7 bases match TRBD1. The germline V gene encodes CDR1 SQVTM and CDR2 ANQGSEA. This CDR3 is 12 amino acids long. Losses at the gene ends were 8 bases for V and 2 bases for J; bases not matched to a gene: 5. CDR3 amino acids: CSTRDSNTEAFF. Written as DNA, the CDR3 is TGCAGCACCCGGGACAGCAACACTGAAGCTTTCTTT.

This clonotype was picked up a small number of times. This chain joins TRBV5-1 and TRBJ2-5; tentatively, D is TRBD2 (6 bases). The V end lost 4 bases, the J end lost 5 bases, and 15 bases lay between the germline ends. The CDR3 contains 14 residues. Germline V CDR1 and CDR2: SGHRS, YFSETQ. Here the CDR3 reads CASSRDSQPETQYF. CDR3 bases: TGCGCCAGCAGCCGGGACTCGCAACCCGAGACCCAGTACTTC.

This clonotype has a handful of counts. CDR3 nucleotide sequence: TGTGCCACCAGTGACATGGGCCCATTTAAGAACACCGGGGAGCTGTTTTTT. Encoded protein: CATSDMGPFKNTGELFF. The rearrangement joins TRBV24-1 to TRBJ2-2; D is undetermined. Germline CDR1 reads KGHDR; CDR2 reads SFDVKD. CDR3 size: 17 residues. Trimming removed 4 bases at V and 1 base at J, with 15 bases between.

This clonotype was counted only a few times. This chain joins TRBV11-2 and TRBJ1-4; possibly TRBD1 for D (6 bases). V dropped 1 base and J dropped 8 bases, with 14 bases sitting between them. This CDR3 is built from 15 residues. The germline V gene encodes CDR1 SGHAT and CDR2 FQNNGV. CDR3 bases: TGTGCCAGCAGCTTAGCCTTTAGCGGGACAGAAAAACTGTTTTTT. Protein: CASSLAFSGTEKLFF.

The CDR3 region has the DNA TGTGCCAGCAGCCAGAGGAGGGGCTCCTACGAGCAGTACTTC. Amino acids: CASSQRRGSYEQYF. The rearrangement joins TRBV7-8 to TRBJ2-7; maybe TRBD2 (6 bases). With 5 bases removed from V and 0 bases from J, the gap between germline ends came to 11 bases. CDR3 length: 14 amino acids. Germline CDR1 reads SGHVS; CDR2 reads FQNEAQ.

This clonotype has a count of ten or more. The chain employs TRBV7-9 and TRBJ1-1; D unclear. V dropped 1 base and J dropped 1 base, with 16 bases sitting between them. CDR3 length: 17 residues. CDR1 SEHNR and CDR2 FQNEAQ come from the germline V gene (reference sequence). The CDR3, as DNA: TGTGCCAGCAGCTTAGTCCATTTGGTTGCGACGAACACTGAAGCTTTCTTT. Its protein is CASSLVHLVATNTEAFF.

In its sample, this clonotype was seen many times. The V call is TRBV11-2, the J call TRBJ2-5; 9 bases agree with TRBD2. Germline CDR1 and CDR2: SGHAT and FQNNGV. The CDR3 is made up of 16 amino acids. The CDR3: CPSPGARGGGRETQYF. In DNA form, the CDR3 reads TGTCCCTCACCCGGCGCGCGCGGGGGGGGGAGGGAGACCCAGTACTTC.

This clonotype has a count of ten or more. The V and J genes are TRBV7-8 and TRBJ2-2; D uncertain. Germline loops: CDR1 SGHVS, CDR2 FQNEAQ. Trimming pared 5 bases from V and 1 base from J, leaving 8 bases between. The CDR3 sequence is 14 residues long. The CDR3 sequence: CASSTTMNTGELFF. In nucleotides, the CDR3 is TGTGCCAGCAGCACCACCATGAACACCGGGGAGCTGTTTTTT. Full variable domain (rest looked up from reference TRBV7-8 and TRBJ2-2): GAGVSQSPRYKVAKRGQDVALRCDPISGHVSLFWYQQALGQGPEFLTYFQNEAQLDKSGLPSDRFFAERPEGSVSTLKIQRTQQEDSAVYLCASSTTMNTGELFFGEGSRLTVL.

Written as DNA, the CDR3 is TGCGCCAGCAGCCAAGATGACCGGATTAGCGTAGCGACAGATACGCAGTATTTT. Translation: CASSQDDRISVATDTQYF. The chain is built from TRBV4-1 and TRBJ2-3, with TRBD2 as a possible D gene (5 bases). Trimming removed 0 bases from V and 3 bases from J, with 19 bases in between. The CDR3 spans 18 residues. Per germline, CDR1 MGHRA and CDR2 YSYEKL.

This clonotype has just a few counts. The genes are TRBV5-5 and TRBJ1-6; no clear D. The V gene's germline CDR1 is SGHKS and CDR2 YYEKEE (reference sequence). This CDR3 is built from 13 residues. Trimming stripped 7 bases from V and 9 bases from J, with 14 bases between. The CDR3 sequence: CASATTQVSPLHF. The CDR3 region has the DNA TGTGCCAGCGCCACAACCCAGGTTTCACCCCTCCACTTT.

The chain recombines TRBV2 with TRBJ2-7; D gene unclear. The V end lost 5 bases, the J end lost 3 bases, and 11 bases lay between the germline ends. The CDR3 spans 13 residues. Germline assignment: CDR1 SNHLY and CDR2 FYNNEI. In DNA form, the CDR3 reads TGTGCCAGCAGTTCCTTCAACGACTACGAGCAGTACTTC. This sequence encodes CASSSFNDYEQYF.

In this sample, this clonotype turned up a few times. This rearrangement joins TRBV6-2 or TRBV6-3 to TRBJ2-4; possibly TRBD2 for D (5 bases). The CDR3 has 15 amino acids. Trimming stripped 8 bases from V and 0 bases from J, with 14 bases between. CDR1 MNHEY and CDR2 SVGEGT come from the germline V gene. CDR3 in DNA: TGTGCCAGCCGCAATACGGGGTTAGCCAAAAACATTCAGTACTTC. As protein: CASRNTGLAKNIQYF.

The rearrangement joins TRBV19 to TRBJ1-4, with D hard to call. The germline gives CDR1 LNHDA, CDR2 SQIVND (reference sequence). The CDR3 sequence is 13 residues long. V lost 5 bases and J lost 6, with 10 bases in between. The CDR3 DNA follows: TGTGCCAGTAGTCGTCGACGGGATGAAAAACTGTTTTTT. This translates into CASSRRRDEKLFF.

This clonotype was found many times. This sequence joins TRBV12-3 or TRBV12-4 and TRBJ2-1; D gene ambiguous. V gave up 3 bases and J gave up 6 bases, with 6 bases separating them. The CDR3 covers 12 residues. In DNA, the CDR3 is TGTGCCAGCAGTTTCCGGCCCAATGAGCAGTTCTTC. It specifies CASSFRPNEQFF.

In DNA form, the CDR3 reads TGTGCCACCAGTGAAACAGGGATGCAAGAGACCCAGTACTTC. Translating it yields CATSETGMQETQYF. V and J are TRBV24-1 and TRBJ2-5; D perhaps matches TRBD1 (6 bases). Germline V lookup: CDR1 KGHDR, CDR2 SFDVKD. The CDR3 consists of 14 residues. V was trimmed by 4 bases and J by 2 bases, leaving 10 bases between them.

V is TRBV6-2 or TRBV6-3 and J is TRBJ2-3; D is undetermined. V was cut by 6 bases and J by 2 bases, with 15 bases left in between. The CDR3 has 15 amino acids. Per germline, CDR1 MNHEY and CDR2 SVGEGT. CDR3 sequence: CASSHEWVPTDTQYF. CDR3 bases: TGTGCCAGCAGCCACGAGTGGGTTCCCACAGATACGCAGTATTTT.